A single sample gave rise to the 14 T cell receptor beta chains below, sequenced in a study of tumor-infiltrating lymphocytes in primary liver carcinoma. Priming with a constant-region primer yielded TCR beta cDNA from roughly 490 ng total RNA. It was through three nested multiplex PCR rounds of slightly modified ARM-PCR that TCR beta libraries arose. TRBV1-TRBV30 forward primers paired with a C-beta reverse primer drove the first two PCR rounds, around 10 cycles each. TCRdb recomputed calls from the multiplex PCR reads with MiXCR, one row per CDR3 protein. The data show over 35,000 distinct CDR3 sequences, approximately 70% seen once. The roughly 19-32 mg bulk tissue piece was not sorted before simultaneous RNA and DNA extraction. The sequencing sample was made of liver tumor tissue from sampling region 2. As for subset: tumor region T2, inferior pole. The receptor set was obtained from a man in his forties or fifties with primary liver carcinoma and hepatitis B virus infection.

The table lists this clonotype with a count of one. The chain couples TRBV9 to TRBJ2-7; 7 nucleotides agree with TRBD1. Germline CDR1 SGDLS, CDR2 YYNGEE. CDR3 length: 14 residues. V was pared by 0 bases and J by 8 bases, with 8 bases of the junction left unmatched. CDR3 residues: CASSVGPGGPKQYF. The CDR3 coding sequence is TGTGCCAGCAGCGTAGGTCCAGGGGGACCTAAGCAGTACTTC.

This clonotype came up many times. CDR3 sequence reads: CASSFLPAGVGEQYF. The CDR3 nucleotides are TGCGCCAGCAGCTTCCTTCCAGCGGGAGTTGGGGAGCAGTACTTC. This chain uses TRBV5-1 with TRBJ2-7, with 8 bases identical to TRBD2. The CDR3 sequence is 15 residues long. V shed 2 bases and J 7 bases; nucleotides not matched to a gene: 11. Germline V gene data show CDR1 as SGHRS and CDR2 as YFSETQ.

This sequence joins TRBV29-1 and TRBJ2-5; either TRBD1 or TRBD2 may fit D (5 bases each). The CDR3 is 12 residues long. CDR1 and CDR2 from the germline V gene are SQVTM and ANQGSEA. The V gene lost 7 bases and the J gene lost 0 bases, with 9 bases spanning the gap. The CDR3, as DNA: TGCAGCGCCTGGGGGTACCAAGAGACCCAGTACTTC. Translation gives CSAWGYQETQYF.

This clonotype was counted ten times or more. A much larger clone differs by one base, so this may be a read error. The chain has TRBV11-2 and TRBJ2-1; 8 positions match TRBD2. J lost 6 bases, V lost 3 bases, and 13 bases had no gene match. CDR1 is SGHAT, CDR2 FQNNGV, per germline. CDR3 length equals 17 residues. In DNA form, the CDR3 reads TGTGCCAGCAGCTTGATAGGACTAGCTGGCCCCTGCAATGAGCAGTTCTTC. Protein: CASSLIGLAGPCNEQFF.

Note on this clonotype: A junction boundary mismatches the germline segment, possibly from a read error. This rearrangement joins TRBV6-5 to TRBJ2-7; D tentatively reads TRBD1 or TRBD2 (5 bases each). The CDR3 length is 13 residues. Germline V gene data show CDR1 as MNHEY and CDR2 as SVGAGI. The CDR3 protein is CASRGTDEYERYF. CDR3 nucleotides: TGTGCCAGCAGGGGGACGGATGAGTACGAGCGGTACTTC.

V is TRBV14 and J is TRBJ1-6; D uncertain. V lost 3 bases to trimming and J lost 16 bases, with 19 bases between them. CDR3 length equals 14 residues. Germline loops: CDR1 SGHDN, CDR2 FVKESK. As DNA, the CDR3 is TGTGCCAGCAGCCACTCAGAGGAAAATTCATCACTCCACTTT. Encoded protein: CASSHSEENSSLHF.

This clonotype was observed once. The junction departs from germline at one end; a sequencing error may be responsible. The chain is built from TRBV28 and TRBJ1-1; D unresolved. CDR1 MDHEN and CDR2 SYDVKM come from the germline V gene. The CDR3 sequence is 15 residues long. CDR3 amino acids: CAGIIGRLRNTEAFF. The CDR3 DNA follows: TGTGCCGGCATCATTGGACGGCTTCGGAACACTGAAGCCTTCTTT. Supplemented by reference TRBV28 and TRBJ1-1, the full variable domain reads DVKVTQSSRYLVKRTGEKVFLECVQDMDHENMFWYRQDPGLGLRLIYFSYDVKMKEKGDIPEGYSVSREKKERFSLILESASTNQTSMYLCAGIIGRLRNTEAFFGQGTRLTVV.

Remarks on this clonotype: The junction does not match germline at one end; this may be a read error. The chain couples TRBV12-3 or TRBV12-4 to TRBJ2-3; D is possibly TRBD1 (7 bases). The CDR3 spans 14 residues. DNA for the CDR3: TGTGCCAGCAATTTAGGAGGGGACAGTGATACGCAGTATTTT. Amino acids: CASNLGGDSDTQYF.

With regard to this clonotype: One end of the junction fails to match germline, which may point to a read error. The DNA for the CDR3 is TGTGCCAGCAGTTTAGATTTGGGGGTGTCTCAGCCCCAGCATTTT. Its protein product is CASSLDLGVSQPQHF. The chain has TRBV11-3 and TRBJ1-5; TRBD1 is a possible D gene (5 bases). Germline lookup yields CDR1 SGHNT and CDR2 YENEEA. CDR3 length: 15 amino acids.

DNA of the CDR3: TGTGCCTGGAGTGGCGGAACTAGCTCGTACTTC. This gives the protein CAWSGGTSSYF. The rearrangement joins TRBV30 to TRBJ2-7, with a possible D match to TRBD2 (6 bases). Trimming took off 1 base at V and 12 bases at J, with 13 bases between the two ends. CDR1 is GTSNPN, CDR2 SVGIG, per germline (reference sequence). The CDR3 has 11 residues.

This chain uses TRBV13 with TRBJ2-1, with a possible D match to TRBD1 (5 bases). The CDR3 extends over 16 amino acids. Germline lookup yields CDR1 PRHDT and CDR2 FYEKMQ (reference sequence). V was trimmed by 0 bases and J by 6 bases, leaving 15 bases between them. The CDR3 protein is CASSLGDLGRGNEQFF. CDR3 in DNA: TGTGCCAGCAGCTTAGGGGACCTGGGAAGGGGCAATGAGCAGTTCTTC.

Only one count was recorded for this clonotype. The CDR3 does not close with the conserved phenylalanine or tryptophan, likely indicating a read error. J is TRBJ2-1 and V is TRBV4-2; the match to TRBD1 covers 10 bases. Unmatched junction bases numbered 9, after V lost 3 bases and J lost 7 bases. The CDR3 consists of 16 residues. Germline V gives CDR1 LGHNA, CDR2 YNFKEQ. CDR3 nucleotides: TGTGCCAGCAGCCACGCCAGGGGACAGGGGAATAATGAGCAGTTCTTA. Its protein is CASSHARGQGNNEQFL.

J is TRBJ1-1 and V is TRBV5-1; D call uncertain. Trimming cost V 4 bases and J 7 bases, with 11 bases left between them. Germline assignment: CDR1 SGHRS and CDR2 YFSETQ. The CDR3 totals 12 residues. CDR3 sequence: CASSPEAGEAFF. The CDR3 bases are TGCGCCAGCAGCCCAGAGGCAGGTGAAGCTTTCTTT.

The chain recombines TRBV11-2 with TRBJ2-1; perhaps D is TRBD1 or TRBD2 (5 bases each). The CDR3 contains 16 residues. Germline V gene sequence: CDR1 SGHAT, CDR2 FQNNGV. Trimming cost V 7 bases and J 5 bases, with 21 bases left between them. The CDR3 spells CASTSYGGYRNNEQFF. DNA of the CDR3: TGTGCCAGCACCTCTTATGGGGGATATCGTAACAATGAGCAGTTCTTC.